These T cell receptor beta chains were read from a single sample in a study of vaccination and CD4 T cells after COVID-19. Which antigens these TCRs recognize remains unknown. One entry per CDR3 protein results from TCRdb running MiXCR on the PCR reads. The data show roughly 18,000 distinct CDR3 sequences, more than 50% seen once. Specimen: CD4+ T cells from blood, cultured in vitro. These receptors came from a human donor who had recovered from COVID-19. CDR3s include the opening cysteine and the closing phenylalanine or tryptophan. A D gene is named only where the DNA matches it firmly. The listing skips clone size in some rows; elsewhere it reads once, few, many or a size class.

V	size	D	J	CDR3	DNA
TRBV5-1	.	.	TRBJ2-2	CASGAVTNTGELFF	TGCGCCAGCGGCGCAGTCACGAACACCGGGGAGCTGTTTTTT
TRBV5-8	.	.	TRBJ1-1	CASSLGHLNTEAFF	TGTGCCAGCAGCTTGGGGCATCTGAACACTGAAGCTTTCTTT
TRBV20-1	.	.	TRBJ1-2	CSARDRQTWGYTF	TGCAGTGCAAGGGACCGCCAAACGTGGGGCTACACCTTC
TRBV10-3	.	TRBD1	TRBJ2-7	CAISIGTGEKNEQYF	TGTGCCATCAGCATAGGGACAGGGGAAAAGAACGAGCAGTACTTC
TRBV20-1	.	TRBD1	TRBJ1-2	CSARVEQGSLYGYTF	TGCAGTGCCCGAGTCGAACAGGGGTCTCTTTATGGCTACACCTTC
TRBV3-1	.	.	TRBJ2-1	CASSQGSRGNEQFF	TGTGCCAGCAGCCAAGGGAGTAGGGGCAATGAGCAGTTCTTC
TRBV19	.	TRBD2	TRBJ2-1	CASSIVMGLATYNEQFF	TGTGCCAGTAGTATAGTGATGGGACTAGCAACCTACAATGAGCAGTTCTTC
TRBV19	once	.	TRBJ1-3	CASSIDAGNTIYF	TGTGCCAGTAGTATAGACGCTGGAAACACCATATATTTT
TRBV7-2	.	.	TRBJ1-5	CASSSWTSGQPQHF	TGTGCCAGCAGCTCTTGGACCTCGGGTCAGCCCCAGCATTTT
TRBV28	few	TRBD1	TRBJ1-2	CASSLTGALYGYTF	TGTGCCAGCAGTTTGACAGGGGCCCTCTATGGCTACACCTTC
TRBV30	.	TRBD2	TRBJ2-5	CAWRSMGGREETQYF	TGTGCCTGGAGGTCGATGGGAGGGAGGGAAGAGACCCAGTACTTC
TRBV7-2	.	TRBD1	TRBJ2-3	CASSPRGRWTDTQYF	TGTGCCAGCAGCCCTAGGGGGCGGTGGACAGATACGCAGTATTTT
TRBV28	few	.	TRBJ2-7	CASKLGGPYEQYF	TGTGCCAGCAAACTGGGAGGCCCCTACGAGCAGTACTTC
TRBV12-3/TRBV12-4	.	.	TRBJ2-2	CASSPRRGFANTGELFF	TGTGCCAGCAGTCCCCGCCGGGGGTTCGCGAACACCGGGGAGCTGTTTTTT
TRBV7-7	.	.	TRBJ2-2	CASSLNRGGTGELFF	TGTGCCAGCAGCTTAAACAGGGGAGGGACCGGGGAGCTGTTTTTT
TRBV2	.	TRBD2	TRBJ2-2	CASSERASGSQTGELFF	TGTGCCAGCAGTGAAAGAGCTAGCGGGAGTCAAACCGGGGAGCTGTTTTTT
TRBV20-1	.	.	TRBJ2-1	CSARDLQGSYNEQFF	TGCAGTGCTAGAGATCTGCAGGGCAGCTACAATGAGCAGTTCTTC
TRBV7-9	.	.	TRBJ1-1	CASSRENTEAFF	TGTGCCAGCAGCCGAGAAAACACTGAAGCTTTCTTT
TRBV5-4	.	TRBD2	TRBJ2-3	CASSLRLAESTDTQYF	TGTGCCAGCAGCTTGAGACTAGCGGAGAGCACAGATACGCAGTATTTT
TRBV28	.	.	TRBJ1-4	CASSLLIGKLFF	TGTGCCAGCAGCTTACTGATTGGAAAACTGTTTTTT
TRBV7-6	few	.	TRBJ2-5	CASSPTGTLRETQYF	TGTGCCAGCAGCCCCACCGGTACTCTAAGGGAGACCCAGTACTTC
TRBV6-1	.	TRBD1	TRBJ1-2	CASRPNQGGCGYTF	TGTGCCAGCAGACCCAATCAGGGGGGCTGTGGCTACACCTTC
TRBV2	.	.	TRBJ1-1	CASTRVNTEAFF	TGTGCCAGCACCAGAGTAAACACTGAAGCTTTCTTT
TRBV6-1	.	.	TRBJ2-3	CASRPRAGTDTQYF	TGTGCCAGCAGGCCGCGAGCGGGTACAGATACGCAGTATTTT
TRBV19	.	.	TRBJ2-7	CASTDDAASQYEQYF	TGTGCCAGTACCGACGACGCGGCTAGCCAATACGAGCAGTACTTC
TRBV7-9	.	.	TRBJ1-1	CASSSPNTEAFF	TGTGCCAGCAGCTCCCCAAACACTGAAGCTTTCTTT
TRBV7-2	.	.	TRBJ2-3	CASSLRRNTQYF	TGTGCCAGCAGCTTACGGCGGAATACGCAGTATTTT
TRBV20-1	once	.	TRBJ2-7	CSARQSGTSYEQYF	TGCAGTGCTAGACAGAGCGGAACCTCCTACGAGCAGTACTTC
TRBV2	.	TRBD1	TRBJ2-2	CASSTQGADTGELFF	TGTGCCAGCAGTACTCAGGGGGCGGACACCGGGGAGCTGTTTTTT
TRBV5-8	.	.	TRBJ1-5	CASSEAGFEPQHF	TGTGCCAGCAGCGAAGCAGGGTTTGAGCCCCAGCATTTT
TRBV27	.	TRBD1	TRBJ2-7	CASSSGQITYEQYF	TGTGCCAGCAGTTCGGGACAGATTACCTACGAGCAGTACTTC
TRBV20-1	.	TRBD1	TRBJ1-5	CSARRQGVMGNQPQHF	TGCAGTGCTAGGAGGCAGGGGGTTATGGGCAATCAGCCCCAGCATTTT